This TCR beta chain stems from a study of memory CD4+ T cells and cytomegalovirus serostatus. Study results and caveats: Suggested: most of the CMV-linked TCR signature lies in CD4+ memory cells.

Details on this clone: Its antigen is still unknown.

Single viable CD3+CD4+CD8-CD45RO+ cells were sorted as the memory CD4+ T cells. CDR1 is SGHDT and CDR2 is YYEEEE in the germline V gene. CDR3 length: 16 residues. The V end was cut by 1 base, the J end by 0 bases, with 12 bases between. Using immunoSEQ multiplex PCR, the repertoire was profiled, and TCRdb retains in-frame clones only, with some absent. This sample has approximately 51,000 clones, with roughly 74% found just once. This TCR derives from an adult in good health and CMV-seropositive. The J gene is TRBJ2-3, the V gene TRBV5-6, with D uncertain. The sample consisted of memory CD4+ T cells from blood. The chain's CDR3 is CASSLFGPTSTDTQYF. CDR3 DNA: TGTGCCAGCAGCTTGTTCGGCCCTACGAGCACAGATACGCAGTATTTT.